The sample holds one count of the clone carrying this T cell receptor beta chain. This sample stems from a study of blood T cell repertoires in COVID-19. Study-wide context: Italy, Spain and the United States were the sources of the convalescent and acute COVID-19 samples. The analysed material was cDNA or gDNA that came from T cells, B-cell-depleted T cells, or PBMCs.

Authors' processing steps: By means of reference gene primer amplification, nucleated cell counts were estimated. Some clones are missing from TCRdb's copy, which holds only in-frame ones; the method was immunoSEQ multiplex PCR. From that table come the V and J calls and clone size; the DNA was used to work out D and trimming. The sample lists fewer than 70,000 clones, 80% to 95% occurring once. Between the trimmed V and J ends, which lost 0 bases and 2 bases, there was a span of 11 bases. There are 16 residues in the CDR3. Germline V gives CDR1 SGDLS, CDR2 YYNGEE. Sequenced input: peripheral blood. The TCR sequence derives from a man aged 50 or older with active COVID-19. The genes are TRBV9 and TRBJ1-4; tentatively, D is TRBD1 (5 bases). The CDR3 is CASSVATGATNEKLFF. DNA of the CDR3: TGTGCCAGCAGCGTAGCTACTGGGGCCACTAATGAAAAACTGTTTTTT.